Listed below are T cell receptor beta chains from one sample, sequenced in a study of T-cell reconstitution after alpha-beta-depleted transplantation in children. TCRdb re-called the PCR reads through MiXCR, storing one row per CDR3 protein. The data contain 130,000 to 150,000 distinct CDR3 sequences, around 8.8% of them singletons. The source was PBMCs, mostly from graft donor cells, collected 180 days after TCRalphabeta/CD19-depleted stem cell transplant. The receptors derive from a female patient aged 2 to 10 who had a stem cell transplant for congenital amegakaryocytic thrombocytopenia, so the T cells may come from the graft donor. Both conserved end residues are part of each CDR3. A D gene is named only where the DNA matches it firmly. Expanded clones are given a class, and other clones once, few, many or no size at all.

J gene	clone size	D gene	V gene	CDR3 protein	CDR3 DNA
TRBJ2-7	few	.	TRBV5-1	CASSPHLTGAGNYEQYF	TGCGCCAGCAGCCCCCACTTAACTGGGGCAGGGAACTACGAGCAGTACTTC
TRBJ1-5	many	.	TRBV10-3	CAISEFKGLDQPQHF	TGTGCCATCAGTGAGTTTAAGGGATTGGATCAGCCCCAGCATTTT
TRBJ2-7	many	.	TRBV20-1	CSASLPGTYEQYF	TGCAGTGCTAGTCTACCAGGGACCTACGAGCAGTACTTC
TRBJ2-4	many	.	TRBV29-1	CSVNHPDKNIQYF	TGCAGCGTTAATCACCCAGACAAAAACATTCAGTACTTC
TRBJ2-7	few	.	TRBV12-3/TRBV12-4	CASSPAGTSYEQYF	TGTGCCAGCTCTCCTGCGGGGACCTCCTACGAGCAGTACTTC
TRBJ1-2	.	.	TRBV6-5	CASSYSEGVYGYTF	TGTGCCAGCAGTTACTCGGAAGGGGTCTATGGCTACACCTTC
TRBJ1-2	.	.	TRBV28	CASSFRLGTDGYTF	TGTGCCAGCAGTTTTCGGCTTGGGACCGACGGCTACACCTTC
TRBJ1-4	.	.	TRBV14	CASSQDTPGPTYNEKLFF	TGTGCCAGCAGCCAAGATACCCCCGGTCCAACTTATAATGAAAAACTGTTTTTT
TRBJ2-1	many	TRBD2	TRBV9	CASSGTTSGSGRRQFF	TGTGCCAGCAGCGGGACTACTAGCGGGAGCGGTCGGAGACAGTTCTTC
TRBJ2-7	many	.	TRBV5-1	CASSLVGGQSYEQYF	TGCGCCAGCAGCTTGGTAGGCGGACAATCCTACGAGCAGTACTTC
TRBJ1-2	.	TRBD1	TRBV18	CASSTGQSYGYTF	TGTGCCAGCTCAACGGGACAGTCCTATGGCTACACCTTC
TRBJ2-7	few	TRBD2	TRBV6-1	CASLAGEPTYEQYF	TGTGCCAGTTTAGCGGGAGAACCCACCTACGAGCAGTACTTC
TRBJ2-1	.	.	TRBV30	CAWSMAYEQFF	TGTGCCTGGAGTATGGCGTATGAGCAGTTCTTC
TRBJ2-7	few	.	TRBV20-1	CSASPGTKYEQYF	TGCAGTGCCTCCCCCGGGACCAAATACGAGCAGTACTTC
TRBJ2-7	few	.	TRBV15	CATSRDTGGQYF	TGTGCCACCAGCAGAGATACGGGCGGGCAGTACTTC
TRBJ1-3	many	.	TRBV12-3/TRBV12-4	CASSLGGELAGNTIYF	TGTGCCAGCAGCCTGGGGGGGGAGTTGGCTGGAAACACCATATATTTT
TRBJ2-3	many	TRBD1	TRBV4-1	CASSQVTGGMDTQYF	TGCGCCAGCAGCCAAGTAACAGGGGGCATGGATACGCAGTATTTT
TRBJ2-1	many	TRBD2	TRBV30	CAWSQLAGDYNEQFF	TGTGCCTGGAGTCAGCTAGCGGGGGACTACAATGAGCAGTTCTTC
TRBJ2-3	many	TRBD2	TRBV20-1	CSAWVAGVRDTQYF	TGCAGTGCTTGGGTAGCGGGAGTGAGAGATACGCAGTATTTT
TRBJ2-2	many	.	TRBV12-3/TRBV12-4	CASSEAGATGELFF	TGTGCCAGCAGTGAGGCCGGGGCGACCGGGGAGCTGTTTTTT
TRBJ2-5	many	.	TRBV2	CASKASNSQETQYF	TGTGCCAGCAAGGCGAGTAATTCACAAGAGACCCAGTACTTC
TRBJ1-4	few	.	TRBV28	CASSHTAREKLFF	TGTGCCAGCAGTCATACAGCCAGGGAAAAACTGTTTTTT
TRBJ1-2	many	TRBD1	TRBV29-1	CSGWTGGGYTF	TGCAGCGGGTGGACAGGAGGAGGCTACACCTTC
TRBJ2-5	many	TRBD1	TRBV5-4	CASSFPGQGVQTQYF	TGTGCCAGCAGCTTTCCGGGACAGGGTGTGCAGACCCAGTACTTC
TRBJ2-6	many	.	TRBV29-1	CSARDSGANVLTF	TGCAGCGCCCGGGACTCTGGGGCCAACGTCCTGACTTTC
TRBJ2-1	many	.	TRBV27	CASSTGGRGSSYNEQFF	TGTGCCAGCAGCACAGGGGGTCGCGGGAGTTCCTACAATGAGCAGTTCTTC
TRBJ1-1	many	.	TRBV6-5	CASSSVTEAFF	TGTGCCAGCAGTTCGGTCACTGAAGCTTTCTTT
TRBJ1-1	many	.	TRBV12-3/TRBV12-4	CASKPGHSNTEAFF	TGTGCCAGCAAGCCGGGACATTCGAACACTGAAGCTTTCTTT
TRBJ2-3	many	TRBD1	TRBV24-1	CATRQGGTDTQYF	TGTGCCACGAGACAGGGGGGAACAGATACGCAGTATTTT
TRBJ1-3	many	.	TRBV19	CASIRGPSTGNTIYF	TGTGCCAGTATTCGCGGACCGTCAACTGGAAACACCATATATTTT
TRBJ2-5	many	.	TRBV20-1	CSARGGRQETQYF	TGCAGTGCTAGGGGGGGGCGGCAAGAGACCCAGTACTTC
TRBJ2-7	many	.	TRBV20-1	CSAHQGLLGEQYF	TGCAGTGCCCACCAGGGACTTCTGGGAGAGCAGTACTTC
TRBJ2-1	many	.	TRBV6-1	CASSVMRGMKNEQFF	TGTGCCAGCAGTGTAATGAGGGGAATGAAAAATGAGCAGTTCTTC
TRBJ2-7	many	TRBD1	TRBV12-3/TRBV12-4	CASQGTGWSYEQYF	TGTGCCAGCCAAGGGACAGGGTGGAGCTACGAGCAGTACTTC
TRBJ2-3	many	.	TRBV10-3	CAISVQGGGTDTQYF	TGTGCCATCAGTGTTCAGGGCGGAGGCACAGATACGCAGTATTTT
TRBJ2-1	few	TRBD1	TRBV6-1	CASSVETGWSFYEQFF	TGTGCCAGCAGTGTAGAGACAGGGTGGTCTTTCTATGAGCAGTTCTTC
TRBJ2-1	many	TRBD1	TRBV20-1	CSAPGQGADDEQFF	TGCAGTGCCCCTGGACAGGGGGCCGACGATGAGCAGTTCTTC
TRBJ1-2	.	.	TRBV29-1	CSVGTWILGYTF	TGCAGCGTTGGGACATGGATATTAGGCTACACCTTC
TRBJ1-1	many	TRBD1	TRBV5-6	CASRWAGGTEAFF	TGTGCCAGCAGGTGGGCAGGGGGGACTGAAGCTTTCTTT
TRBJ2-5	many	.	TRBV7-9	CASSGRTAPQETQYF	TGTGCCAGCAGCGGCCGGACAGCTCCTCAAGAGACCCAGTACTTC
TRBJ2-2	many	TRBD2	TRBV4-2	CASSQDPRLATNTGELFF	TGTGCCAGCAGCCAAGATCCCCGACTAGCGACGAACACCGGGGAGCTGTTTTTT
TRBJ2-1	few	TRBD2	TRBV19	CASSIGGRWDEQFF	TGTGCCAGTAGTATTGGCGGGAGGTGGGATGAGCAGTTCTTC
TRBJ2-1	many	.	TRBV5-1	CASSLQHNEQFF	TGCGCCAGCAGCTTGCAACACAATGAGCAGTTCTTC
TRBJ1-5	many	TRBD1	TRBV9	CASSVGTGEVEPQHF	TGTGCCAGCAGCGTAGGGACAGGGGAAGTTGAGCCCCAGCATTTT
TRBJ2-7	many	.	TRBV12-3/TRBV12-4	CASSPTRGGEQYF	TGTGCCAGCAGCCCCACCCGAGGGGGCGAGCAGTACTTC
TRBJ2-2	few	TRBD1	TRBV4-1	CASSQAAGTGNTGELFF	TGCGCCAGCAGCCAAGCCGCCGGGACAGGGAACACCGGGGAGCTGTTTTTT
TRBJ1-1	many	TRBD1	TRBV12-3/TRBV12-4	CASSPDRLNTEAFF	TGTGCCAGCAGCCCGGACAGGCTGAACACTGAAGCTTTCTTT
TRBJ2-6	.	.	TRBV5-1	CASSVRGGNSGANVLTF	TGCGCCAGCAGCGTGAGGGGAGGAAACTCTGGGGCCAACGTCCTGACTTTC
TRBJ2-1	many	.	TRBV20-1	CSASGRYEQFF	TGCAGTGCCAGCGGTAGATATGAGCAGTTCTTC
TRBJ2-7	many	TRBD2	TRBV6-5	CASVGGRVLASGIEYF	TGTGCCAGCGTTGGGGGTCGGGTACTGGCTAGCGGGATCGAGTACTTC
TRBJ2-1	few	TRBD2	TRBV12-3/TRBV12-4	CASSQREGDEQFF	TGTGCCAGCTCACAGCGGGAGGGCGATGAGCAGTTCTTC
TRBJ2-5	many	TRBD1	TRBV6-5	CASSLTTGWAQETQYF	TGTGCCAGCAGCCTGACGACAGGGTGGGCCCAAGAGACCCAGTACTTC
TRBJ2-7	few	TRBD1	TRBV5-4	CASSLTGQGIILAEQYF	TGTGCCAGCAGCTTGACGGGACAGGGGATCATCCTGGCCGAGCAGTACTTC
TRBJ2-1	few	.	TRBV29-1	CSVGIRLYNEQFF	TGCAGCGTTGGTATAAGACTTTACAATGAGCAGTTCTTC
TRBJ2-3	many	.	TRBV11-2	CASSSERLGDTQYF	TGTGCCAGCAGCTCAGAGCGACTTGGAGATACGCAGTATTTT